This T cell receptor (beta chain) came from a study of blood T cell repertoires in COVID-19. Across the whole study: COVID-19 samples collected from the United States, Italy and Spain covered acute and convalescent phases. PBMCs, B-cell-depleted T cells, or T cells provided the cDNA or gDNA that made up the material.

The J segment lost 0 bases and the V segment lost 2 bases, leaving 3 bases of the junction unmatched. CDR3 length equals 16 residues. Per the germline V gene, CDR1 is SGHRS and CDR2 is YFSETQ. Original processing notes: Quantification of nucleated cells was approximated via reference gene primer amplification. The method was immunoSEQ multiplex PCR; TCRdb's version includes in-frame clones alone and lacks a portion of them. The DNA was the basis for D and trimming; V, J and clone size are from that table. The sample has 45,000 to 55,000 clones; 68% are singletons. In regard to this clone: Other nucleotide sequences from this sample produce the same CDR3.

Sequencing was carried out using peripheral blood. This receptor was identified in a woman between 70 and 85 years old with acute or convalescent COVID-19. The chain recombines TRBV5-1 with TRBJ2-2, with TRBD1 matching 8 bases. The CDR3 region is CASSLRGQANTGELFF. The CDR3 nucleotides are TGCGCCAGCAGCTTAAGGGGACAGGCGAACACCGGGGAGCTGTTTTTT.